This TCR beta chain was obtained from a study of identical twins. This CDR3 is built from 12 residues. The V gene lost 5 bases and the J gene lost 1 base, with 3 bases spanning the gap. Looked up from germline, CDR1 is SQVTM and CDR2 is ANQGSEA. At least ten counts were recorded for this clonotype. TCRdb used MiXCR to reprocess the 5' RACE reads, holding one entry per CDR3 protein. Of roughly 1.6 million distinct CDR3 sequences in the sample, around 29% were seen once. This rearrangement joins TRBV29-1 to TRBJ2-6; the D is unclear. This receptor was identified in a newborn girl in good health. The sequenced sample consisted of cord blood. CDR3 in amino acids: CSVTSGANVLTF. CDR3 nucleotide sequence: TGCAGCGTTACATCTGGGGCCAACGTCCTGACTTTC.